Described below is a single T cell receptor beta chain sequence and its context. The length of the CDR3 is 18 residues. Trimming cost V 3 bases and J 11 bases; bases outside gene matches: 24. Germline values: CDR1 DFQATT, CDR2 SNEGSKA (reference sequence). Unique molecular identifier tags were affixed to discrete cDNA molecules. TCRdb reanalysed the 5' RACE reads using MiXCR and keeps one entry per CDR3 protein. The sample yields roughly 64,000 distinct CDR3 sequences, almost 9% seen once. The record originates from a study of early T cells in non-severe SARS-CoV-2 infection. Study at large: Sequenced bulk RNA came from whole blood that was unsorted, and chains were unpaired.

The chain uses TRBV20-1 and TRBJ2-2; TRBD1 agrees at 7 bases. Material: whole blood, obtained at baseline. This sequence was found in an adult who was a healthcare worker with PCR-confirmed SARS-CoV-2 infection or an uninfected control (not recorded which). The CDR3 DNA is TGCAGTGCTAGTGATTACGATGGGACAGCGACCGGGGTTGACGAGCTGTTTTTT. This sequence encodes CSASDYDGTATGVDELFF.